This is a list of T cell receptor beta chains from one sample in a study of T cell changes during pregnancy in multiple sclerosis. The assay was immunoSEQ multiplex PCR, and TCRdb's table has in-frame clones only and misses some. This sample yields approximately 96,000 clones, of which under 95% are seen a single time; about 2.3% belongs to the top ten. The sequenced sample was peripheral blood, obtained after pregnancy. The receptor set was obtained from a female donor in good health, enrolled as a control in a pregnancy study. Both conserved end residues are part of each CDR3. Fields, in order: clone size, V gene, D gene, J gene, CDR3 DNA, CDR3 protein. The D gene is left open where the match is weak. The size field is filled for only some rows; it gives once, few, many or a size class.

few	TRBV11-2	NA	TRBJ1-1	TGTGCCAGCAGCCTACGTGATAGGAACACTGAAGCTTTCTTT	CASSLRDRNTEAFF
NA	TRBV9	NA	TRBJ1-1	TGTGCCAGCAGCGTAGCTGCCCGCGGAGACGAAGCTTTCTTT	CASSVAARGDEAFF
NA	TRBV28	NA	TRBJ2-7	TGTGCCAGCAGTTTATCTCTCTACGAGCAGTACTTC	CASSLSLYEQYF
NA	TRBV7-9	NA	TRBJ1-2	TGTGCCAGCAGCTTTAGACAGATCGGCTACACCTTC	CASSFRQIGYTF
NA	TRBV9	NA	TRBJ1-1	TGTGCCAGCAGCGTAGATCCCGGGCCGGGGACTGAAGCTTTCTTT	CASSVDPGPGTEAFF
NA	TRBV6-5	NA	TRBJ2-1	TGTGCCAGCAGTTACTCGGTTAGCTCTGAGCAGTTCTTC	CASSYSVSSEQFF
NA	TRBV28	NA	TRBJ2-3	TGTGCCAGCACTCCCGTGGGGGCTCCTGCTATCCGGGCAGATACGCAGTATTTT	CASTPVGAPAIRADTQYF
NA	TRBV6-5	NA	TRBJ2-1	TGTGCCAGCAGAGTAAGCGGTTGGGATGAGCAGTTCTTC	CASRVSGWDEQFF
NA	TRBV18	NA	TRBJ1-2	TGTGCCAGCTCCAATCAGGGTTTTTATGGCTACACCTTC	CASSNQGFYGYTF
NA	TRBV5-4	NA	TRBJ2-2	TGTGCCAGCAGCTACGGAGGAGGGACGAACACCGGGGAGCTGTTTTTT	CASSYGGGTNTGELFF
NA	TRBV4-1	NA	TRBJ2-5	TGCGCCAGCAGCCAGGGTCGGGACTCTCAAGAGACCCAGTACTTC	CASSQGRDSQETQYF
few	TRBV14	NA	TRBJ2-1	TGTGCCAGCAGCCAAGTATCCGGGTACAATGAGCAGTTCTTC	CASSQVSGYNEQFF
NA	TRBV28	NA	TRBJ1-1	TGTGCCAGCAGGACATCTATCTCTGGCACTGAAGCTTTCTTT	CASRTSISGTEAFF
NA	TRBV5-1	TRBD1	TRBJ2-7	TGCGCCAGCAGCTCAAGCAGGGGGTACGAGCAGTACTTC	CASSSSRGYEQYF
NA	TRBV20-1	NA	TRBJ1-1	TGCGGCGGAGGGAACACTGAAGCTTTCTTT	CGGGNTEAFF
NA	TRBV5-1	NA	TRBJ2-5	TGCGCCAGCAGCTTCGGGGAAGAGACCCAGTACTTC	CASSFGEETQYF
NA	TRBV5-1	TRBD2	TRBJ2-5	TGCGCCAGCAGCAAGGGACTAGCGGGGGGCCAAGAGACCCAGTACTTC	CASSKGLAGGQETQYF
NA	TRBV19	NA	TRBJ2-3	TGTGCCAGTAGTAAGGGGGGCACAGATACGCAGTATTTT	CASSKGGTDTQYF
NA	TRBV6-5	NA	TRBJ1-5	TGTGCCAGCAGTTACGCGGGCGTTCAGGATCAGCCCCAGCATTTT	CASSYAGVQDQPQHF
NA	TRBV7-8	NA	TRBJ2-1	TGTGCCAGCAGCCTACTGAACCGGGGGTTCTACAATGAGCAGTTCTTC	CASSLLNRGFYNEQFF
NA	TRBV6-1	TRBD2	TRBJ2-7	TGTGCCAGCAGTGGTGAGCGGGGGGCGAACTACGAGCAGTACTTC	CASSGERGANYEQYF
NA	TRBV7-8	NA	TRBJ1-1	TGTGCCAGCAGCTTAGTGACTTTGTCCACTGAAGCTTTCTTT	CASSLVTLSTEAFF
NA	TRBV27	TRBD1	TRBJ2-7	TGTGCCAGCAGGCGAGGACAGGGGGTCTACGAGCAGTACTTC	CASRRGQGVYEQYF
NA	TRBV11-1	TRBD1	TRBJ2-1	TGTGCCAGCAGCTTTATGGGACAGCCCACAGATGAGCAGTTCTTC	CASSFMGQPTDEQFF
NA	TRBV28	NA	TRBJ1-1	TGTGCCAGCAGTCCACTCTCGACAGCGAACACTGAAGCTTTCTTT	CASSPLSTANTEAFF
few	TRBV7-6	NA	TRBJ1-1	TGTGCCAGCAGCTCCAGCAGGTCGGTAACTGAAGCTTTCTTT	CASSSSRSVTEAFF
NA	TRBV7-9	NA	TRBJ1-1	TGTGCCAGCAGCTTACTAGCGGGACAGAACACTGAAGCTTTCTTT	CASSLLAGQNTEAFF
NA	TRBV19	NA	TRBJ2-3	TGTGCCAGTAGTTCTTGGGTGGAGGTAGATACGCAGTATTTT	CASSSWVEVDTQYF
NA	TRBV10-3	TRBD2	TRBJ2-3	TGTGCCATCAGTGAGCTTAGCGGGACCCGCACAGATACGCAGTATTTT	CAISELSGTRTDTQYF
NA	TRBV6-5	NA	TRBJ2-3	TGTGCCAGCAGGGTACAGAGTTCTAGCACAGATACGCAGTATTTT	CASRVQSSSTDTQYF
NA	TRBV11-3	NA	TRBJ1-2	TGTGCCAGCAGCTTAGGCGCGTCGAGCTACACCTTC	CASSLGASSYTF
NA	TRBV15	NA	TRBJ2-2	TGTGCCACCAGCCACCGGGACAATCCCGGGGAGCTGTTTTTT	CATSHRDNPGELFF
NA	TRBV21-1	NA	TRBJ2-2	TGTGCCAGCAGCAAAGGTAAGGGGGCCGGGGAGCTGTTTTTT	CASSKGKGAGELFF
NA	TRBV4-1	NA	TRBJ2-2	TGCGCCAGCAGCCAAGAGCCGGGGATTGCCGGGGAGCTGTTTTTT	CASSQEPGIAGELFF
once	TRBV28	TRBD1	TRBJ2-1	TGTGCCAGCAGTAAGGACAGGGCCTCCTACAATGAGCAGTTCTTC	CASSKDRASYNEQFF
NA	TRBV6-5	TRBD1	TRBJ2-7	TGTGCCAGCAGTTACGGTCAGGGGGCTGGCTACGAGCAGTACTTC	CASSYGQGAGYEQYF
NA	TRBV18	NA	TRBJ1-1	TGTGCCAGCTCACCAATAGGTAGGGGCTCCTACACTGAAGCTTTCTTT	CASSPIGRGSYTEAFF
once	TRBV15	NA	TRBJ2-3	TGTGCCACCAGCAGAGATACGAGACAGTCTTATGTGGGTAACACAGATACGCAGTATTTT	CATSRDTRQSYVGNTDTQYF
few	TRBV27	NA	TRBJ1-1	TGTGCCAGCAGTGCCGGACAGTTCACTGAAGCTTTCTTT	CASSAGQFTEAFF
once	TRBV11-2	TRBD1	TRBJ1-5	TGTGCCAGCAGCTTATCAGGGGGCGTAAGTCAGCCCCAGCATTTT	CASSLSGGVSQPQHF
few	TRBV6-5	NA	TRBJ2-7	TGTGCCAGCAGTTACTTATCCGGAGGGTACGAGCAGTACTTC	CASSYLSGGYEQYF
NA	TRBV27	TRBD2	TRBJ2-1	TGTGCCAGCAGTCGATCTAGCGGGATAAATGAGCAGTTCTTC	CASSRSSGINEQFF
NA	TRBV10-3	NA	TRBJ2-1	TGTGCCATCAGTGAGTCGGCGGTAGCAGCCGCAGGGGAGCAGTTCTTC	CAISESAVAAAGEQFF
NA	TRBV6-5	NA	TRBJ2-2	TGTGCCAGCAGTTACCGGGCGGGGGCGGTCACCGGGGAGCTGTTTTTT	CASSYRAGAVTGELFF
NA	TRBV9	TRBD1	TRBJ1-1	TGTGCCAGCAGCGGGCTCACAGGGGTTAACACTGAAGCTTTCTTT	CASSGLTGVNTEAFF